The clone carrying this T cell receptor beta chain came up a few times. The antigen remains unidentified. CDR3 size: 19 residues. V gave up 2 bases and J gave up 3 bases; unmatched junction bases: 8. The germline CDR1 and CDR2 sequences are SNHLY and FYNNEI. Each patient's relapse followed autologous stem cell transplantation, and brentuximab vedotin exposure varied. This record comes from a study of PD-1 blockade in classical Hodgkin lymphoma. Study-wide results and caveats: According to reports, newly diagnosed patients had lower baseline TCR diversity than healthy donors, and relapsed/refractory patients had lower baseline TCR diversity still.

Some clones are missing from TCRdb's copy, which holds only in-frame ones; the method was immunoSEQ multiplex PCR. Seen here are 20,000 to 30,000 clones, approximately 81% observed once, and the top ten hold around a fifth. The chain has TRBV2 and TRBJ2-4; 15 nucleotides line up with TRBD2. Sequencing used peripheral blood mononuclear cells (PBMCs), obtained before the second cycle of nivolumab. The receptor's source is a human donor with classical Hodgkin lymphoma. In DNA form, the CDR3 reads TGTGCCAGCAGTGAAAGGCGGACTAGCGGGGGGGCAAGCAAAAACATTCAGTACTTC. Translation gives CASSERRTSGGASKNIQYF.